Each of the 31 T cell receptor beta chains below was sequenced from the same sample in a study of CD8 T cells in ankylosing spondylitis (dated 2017 in TCRdb). The library relied on 5' RACE. Instrument on record: Illumina HiSeq 2500. TCRdb reanalyzed the raw reads on its own, using fastp at Q25 for trimming and MiXCR for clone calling, and kept in-frame beta chains. Every entry covers one CDR3 protein and lists the most common genes and DNA from its rows. The sample table shows roughly 180,000 distinct CDR3 sequences, and under 14% are seen once. Of the sample, approximately 32% is held by the ten largest clones. What was sequenced was blood, either unsorted or a sorted T cell fraction (not recorded which). Receptors were obtained from a male donor with ankylosing spondylitis or in good health (not recorded which).

The chain has TRBV28 and TRBJ1-2; D uncertain. Trimming cost V 4 bases and J 2 bases, with 14 bases left between them. Germline-derived CDR1 and CDR2 are MDHEN and SYDVKM. The CDR3 sequence is 15 residues long. The CDR3 region is CASSSEGSRNYGYTF. As DNA, the CDR3 is TGTGCCAGCAGTTCTGAAGGGTCCCGCAACTATGGCTACACCTTC.

This clonotype came up many times. V gene TRBV20-1 combines with J gene TRBJ2-7; 8 bases align to TRBD1. CDR1 and CDR2 (germline): DFQATT, SNEGSKA (reference sequence). The V gene end was trimmed by 5 bases and the J gene end by 0 bases; junction bases not matched to a gene: 12. This CDR3 spans 16 amino acids. Here the CDR3 DNA reads TGCAGTGCTGGGCAGGGGGCCCCATTGAGCTCCTACGAGCAGTACTTC. Translated: CSAGQGAPLSSYEQYF.

The chain joins TRBV11-2 to TRBJ2-2, with D possibly matching TRBD2 (5 bases). Germline-derived CDR1 and CDR2 are SGHAT and FQNNGV. Trimming cost V 2 bases and J 5 bases, with 15 bases left between them. The CDR3 extends over 16 amino acids. The CDR3 sequence: CASSLKVVRRTGELFF. The CDR3 nucleotides are TGTGCCAGCAGCTTAAAAGTCGTCAGGAGGACCGGGGAGCTGTTTTTT.

This clonotype was seen at least ten times. The chain recombines TRBV5-5 with TRBJ1-1; 8 bases line up with TRBD1. There are 15 residues in the CDR3. Looked up from germline, CDR1 is SGHKS and CDR2 is YYEKEE (reference sequence). V lost 4 bases to trimming and J lost 4 bases; unmatched junction nucleotides: 9. The CDR3 coding sequence is TGTGCCAGCAGCCTAACAACACAGGGGGGCACTGAAGCTTTCTTT. It yields the protein CASSLTTQGGTEAFF.

The chain is built from TRBV11-2 and TRBJ1-4, with no clear D. This CDR3 contains 18 residues. V lost 3 bases and J 6 bases, leaving 23 bases between the germline ends. Germline lookup yields CDR1 SGHAT and CDR2 FQNNGV. In nucleotides, the CDR3 is TGTGCCAGCAGCTTTTTCTCAGTCCTTATCTCCGGGGATGAAAAACTGTTTTTT. It specifies CASSFFSVLISGDEKLFF.

The table lists this clonotype with many counts. The CDR3 DNA reads TGCAGTGCGTACCCCCAGGATTATAGCAATCAGCCCCAGCATTTT. Its translation: CSAYPQDYSNQPQHF. J is TRBJ1-5 and V is TRBV20-1, with D uncertain. V lost 6 bases to trimming and J lost 0 bases, with 15 bases between them. Germline V CDR1 and CDR2: DFQATT, SNEGSKA (reference sequence). The CDR3 has 15 residues.

This clonotype was seen at least ten times. The CDR3 loop reads CASSLGFSYNEQFF. The CDR3 nucleotides read TGTGCCAGCAGTTTGGGCTTCTCCTACAATGAGCAGTTCTTC. The rearrangement links TRBV12-3 or TRBV12-4 to TRBJ2-1; D not certain. This CDR3 is 14 amino acids long. V dropped 3 bases and J dropped 0 bases, with 6 bases sitting between them.

The V and J genes are TRBV7-2 and TRBJ1-2, with D perhaps matching TRBD1 (6 bases). CDR1 is SGHTA and CDR2 is FQGNSA in the germline V gene. Trimming left V 6 bases short and J 6 bases short, with 20 bases between. The CDR3 is 15 amino acids. CDR3 protein: CASRPTGPIAHGYTF. CDR3 DNA: TGTGCCAGCAGGCCAACAGGGCCCATTGCCCATGGCTACACCTTC.

Ten or more counts support this clonotype. The V call is TRBV6-2 or TRBV6-3, the J call TRBJ1-2, with unresolved D. The CDR3 runs 15 residues. Per the germline V gene, CDR1 is MNHEY and CDR2 is SVGEGT. Deletions cut 6 bases from V and 1 base from J, with 15 bases between. Here the CDR3 reads CASRPRELSNYGYTF. Here the CDR3 DNA reads TGTGCCAGCAGACCCCGGGAGTTAAGTAACTATGGCTACACCTTC.

This clonotype was counted only a few times. This clone may be a read error of a much larger clone one base away. This chain links TRBV7-6 with TRBJ2-7, with D perhaps TRBD2 (5 bases). V lost 3 bases to trimming and J lost 4 bases, with 10 bases between them. The CDR3 sequence is 13 residues long. Germline CDR1 is SGHVS and CDR2 is FNYEAQ. CDR3 DNA sequence: TGTGCCAGCAGCTTCTCCGGGGAGTACGAGCAGTACTTC. Protein sequence: CASSFSGEYEQYF.

The table lists this clonotype with many counts. The chain links TRBV6-1 to TRBJ2-4, with 7 positions matching TRBD1. This CDR3 has 15 amino acids. J lost 3 bases, V lost 4 bases, and 6 bases had no gene match. The germline V gene has CDR1 MNHNS and CDR2 SASEGT. CDR3: CASSAHTGVKNIQYF. The DNA of the CDR3 is TGTGCCAGCAGTGCACACACAGGGGTCAAAAACATTCAGTACTTC.

This clonotype was detected ten times or more. This CDR3 reads CASSQTGLALNEQFF. CDR3 DNA sequence: TGCGCCAGCAGCCAAACGGGACTAGCGCTCAATGAGCAGTTCTTC. The chain combines TRBV4-1 with TRBJ2-1; 10 positions match TRBD2. V lost 2 bases to trimming and J lost 6 bases; unmatched junction nucleotides: 4. CDR1 is MGHRA and CDR2 is YSYEKL in the germline V gene. The CDR3 is 15 amino acids.

In its sample, this clonotype was seen many times. The rearrangement links TRBV5-5 to TRBJ2-7, with D tentatively TRBD1 (8 bases). Trimming cost V 1 base and J 3 bases, with 14 bases left between them. The CDR3 runs to 15 residues. CDR1 is SGHKS, CDR2 YYEKEE, per germline (reference sequence). CDR3 DNA: TGTGCCAGCAGCTTGCACAGGGGGGGGGTCTACGAGCAGTACTTC. This encodes CASSLHRGGVYEQYF.

This clonotype was counted between two and nine times. The rearrangement uses TRBV5-1 and TRBJ2-3; possibly TRBD2 for D (5 bases). Germline V CDR1 and CDR2: SGHRS, YFSETQ. V lost 0 bases and J lost 2, with 19 bases in between. The CDR3 is 18 amino acids. CDR3 sequence (DNA): TGCGCCAGCAGCTTGGGGACGATTAGCGCGACTTACACAGATACGCAGTATTTT. Protein product: CASSLGTISATYTDTQYF. The full variable domain, rest sourced from reference TRBV5-1 and TRBJ2-3, is KAGVTQTPRYLIKTRGQQVTLSCSPISGHRSVSWYQQTPGQGLQFLFEYFSETQRNKGNFPGRFSGRQFSNSRSEMNVSTLELGDSALYLCASSLGTISATYTDTQYFGPGTRLTVL.

This CDR3 is CSASPPPEETQYF. In DNA, the CDR3 is TGCAGTGCCAGCCCCCCCCCAGAGGAGACCCAGTACTTC. The rearrangement joins TRBV20-1 to TRBJ2-5; D remains unclear. The length of the CDR3 is 13 residues. V was pared by 6 bases and J by 5 bases, with 16 bases between. Looked up from germline, CDR1 is DFQATT and CDR2 is SNEGSKA (reference sequence).

This clonotype has at least ten counts. V and J are TRBV7-8 and TRBJ2-7; TRBD2 might be the D (5 bases). Looked up from germline, CDR1 is SGHVS and CDR2 is FQNEAQ. V lost 8 bases and J 6 bases, leaving 23 bases between the germline ends. This CDR3 has 15 residues. The CDR3 is CASYTRNGQNGEQYF. The CDR3 region has the DNA TGTGCCAGCTATACTAGGAATGGCCAGAACGGCGAGCAGTACTTC.

This chain links TRBV4-2 with TRBJ2-7; D might be TRBD2 (5 bases). Germline CDR1 LGHNA, CDR2 YNFKEQ. The CDR3 is made up of 15 amino acids. With 0 bases removed from V and 3 bases from J, the gap between germline ends came to 12 bases. This CDR3 is CASSQDFAGDYEQYF. CDR3 nucleotide sequence: TGTGCCAGCAGCCAAGACTTTGCGGGCGACTACGAGCAGTACTTC.

This clonotype has only a few counts. This chain uses TRBV6-1 with TRBJ2-3; D could derive from TRBD1 or TRBD2 (5 bases each). The germline V gene encodes CDR1 MNHNS and CDR2 SASEGT. This CDR3 comprises 16 residues. Trimming shortened V by 6 bases and J by 3 bases, and 19 bases separated the two germline ends. The CDR3 DNA follows: TGTGCCAGCAGGGCCTCGGGGCGAGGGTTGACAGATACGCAGTATTTT. Residues: CASRASGRGLTDTQYF.

This clonotype was recorded many times. The rearrangement links TRBV6-5 to TRBJ2-3, with 13 bases identical to TRBD2. J was trimmed by 2 bases and V by 2 bases; bases with no gene match: 4. CDR3 length: 17 amino acids. Germline CDR1 MNHEY, CDR2 SVGAGI. The CDR3: CASSYTSGRASTDTQYF. In nucleotides, the CDR3 is TGTGCCAGCAGTTACACTAGCGGGAGGGCCTCCACAGATACGCAGTATTTT.

This clonotype was counted ten times or more. This sequence joins TRBV12-3 or TRBV12-4 and TRBJ1-6; no clear D. This CDR3 region has 14 residues. V lost 7 bases, J lost 6 bases, and 13 bases lay in between. The CDR3 sequence is CASTPGSTNSPLHF. CDR3 nucleotides: TGTGCCAGCACCCCTGGGTCGACTAATTCACCCCTCCACTTT.

The V gene is TRBV11-2, the J gene TRBJ2-4, with D perhaps matching TRBD1 (5 bases). V was cut by 0 bases and J by 1 base, with 16 bases left in between. The CDR3 covers 18 residues. CDR1 and CDR2 (germline): SGHAT, FQNNGV. The CDR3 nucleotides are TGTGCCAGCAGCTTAGATTACCGGCAGGGTCACGCCAAAAACATTCAGTACTTC. Protein sequence: CASSLDYRQGHAKNIQYF.

The gene calls are TRBV2 and TRBJ1-1; D remains unclear. CDR1 is SNHLY and CDR2 is FYNNEI in the germline V gene. V was trimmed by 0 bases and J by 0 bases, leaving 8 bases between them. This CDR3 region has 15 residues. In DNA form, the CDR3 reads TGTGCCAGCAGTGAAGCTCCTCTACTGAACACTGAAGCTTTCTTT. This gives the protein CASSEAPLLNTEAFF.

This clonotype was observed at least ten times. V usage is TRBV4-1 and J usage is TRBJ2-1; D not certain. V lost 0 bases and J 8 bases, leaving 8 bases between the germline ends. The CDR3 is made up of 13 amino acids. Germline V gene lookup returns CDR1 MGHRA and CDR2 YSYEKL. The CDR3 bases are TGCGCCAGCAGCCAAGAACTCCAGCATGAGCAGTTCTTC. Translating gives CASSQELQHEQFF.

This clonotype was recorded at least ten times. J is TRBJ1-1 and V is TRBV5-1; possibly TRBD1 for D (5 bases). This CDR3 contains 17 residues. The germline V gene has CDR1 SGHRS and CDR2 YFSETQ. V was trimmed by 3 bases and J by 3 bases, leaving 21 bases between them. CDR3 nucleotides: TGCGCCAGCAGCTCCGCCTCGACAGTAAATAGGGACACTGAAGCTTTCTTT. Translation: CASSSASTVNRDTEAFF.

V and J are TRBV12-3 or TRBV12-4 and TRBJ1-5, with a weak D call TRBD1 (5 bases). V was pared by 3 bases and J by 3 bases, with 9 bases between. The CDR3 is 14 residues long. The CDR3 coding sequence is TGTGCCAGCAGTTTGCAGGGCTTCAATCAGCCCCAGCATTTT. Protein sequence: CASSLQGFNQPQHF.

This clonotype was counted ten times or more. The CDR3 nucleotides are TGTGCCAGCAGCTTGGTAGGGAGGGCTTCTGCCACCGGGGAGCTGTTTTTT. It yields the protein CASSLVGRASATGELFF. The genes are TRBV5-6 and TRBJ2-2; TRBD2 matches at 7 bases. With V trimmed by 0 bases and J by 4 bases, 9 bases remained unmatched. The CDR3 consists of 17 residues. CDR1 and CDR2 from the germline V gene are SGHDT and YYEEEE.

The V call is TRBV10-3, the J call TRBJ2-2; D might be TRBD2 (5 bases). The ends were cut back, 8 bases at V and 6 bases at J, with 16 bases in the middle. The V gene's germline CDR1 is ENHRY and CDR2 SYGVKD. The CDR3 has 14 residues. CDR3 DNA: TGTGCCATCGCAGACTCGGGAAGGGCCGGGGAGCTGTTTTTT. It yields the protein CAIADSGRAGELFF.

This chain connects TRBV5-1 to TRBJ1-2; D might be TRBD1 (6 bases). The V end lost 0 bases, the J end lost 4 bases, and 16 bases lay between the germline ends. The CDR3 length is 16 residues. Germline V gene data show CDR1 as SGHRS and CDR2 as YFSETQ. The CDR3 reads CASSLDTTGGRYGYTF. CDR3 DNA: TGCGCCAGCAGCTTGGACACTACGGGGGGCCGCTATGGCTACACCTTC.

The chain employs TRBV28 and TRBJ2-5; D unresolved. V dropped 5 bases and J dropped 5 bases, with 15 bases sitting between them. The V gene's germline CDR1 is MDHEN and CDR2 SYDVKM. This CDR3 has 14 residues. CDR3 nucleotide sequence: TGTGCCAGCAGTGGGCTAGTCCGTAGTGAGACCCAGTACTTC. Protein product: CASSGLVRSETQYF.

The chain carries TRBV5-6 and TRBJ2-7; D may be TRBD2 (5 bases). This CDR3 comprises 14 residues. CDR1 is SGHDT and CDR2 is YYEEEE in the germline V gene. Trimming removed 1 base from V and 4 bases from J, with 12 bases in between. The CDR3 protein is CASSLLETGYEQYF. DNA for the CDR3: TGTGCCAGCAGCTTGCTAGAGACGGGGTACGAGCAGTACTTC. Variable domain in full (rest from reference TRBV5-6 and TRBJ2-7): DAGVTQSPTHLIKTRGQQVTLRCSPKSGHDTVSWYQQALGQGPQFIFQYYEEEERQRGNFPDRFSGHQFPNYSSELNVNALLLGDSALYLCASSLLETGYEQYFGPGTRLTVT.

In its sample, this clonotype was seen many times. This chain's CDR3 is CASSTDRGRMNTEAFF. Written as DNA, the CDR3 is TGTGCCAGCAGTACGGACAGGGGGCGGATGAACACTGAAGCTTTCTTT. This chain joins TRBV12-3 or TRBV12-4 and TRBJ1-1; TRBD1 aligns across 11 bases. The V and J ends lost 5 bases and 0 bases, in that order; junction bases with no gene match: 5. CDR3 length: 16 residues.